The subject of this entry is one TCR beta chain. The antigen remains undetermined. This CDR3 is also generated by other DNA sequences in the sample. Naive-designated CD8 cells lacked CD45RO, were positively enriched for CCR7, and omitted terminally differentiated effector memory CD45RA+ cells. Donors comprised only Caucasian adults living in Nashville, Tennessee. Measured with immunoSEQ multiplex PCR; TCRdb has only the in-frame clones, and not every one. The data contain hundreds of thousands of clones, about 90% of them singletons. The CDR3 runs to 14 residues. Looked up from germline, CDR1 is MNHEY and CDR2 is SMNVEV (reference sequence). V was shortened by 0 bases and J by 0 bases, with 3 bases between the two germline ends. The sample is drawn from a study of shared clonotypes between healthy human individuals. Study-wide results and limits: With several donors compared, around 5% of naive CD4 clonotypes were shared. Rarefaction gave evidence that sorted-subset sequencing remained incomplete despite large depth.

The TCR comes from a man between 25 and 39 years old in good health. The chain is built from TRBV27 and TRBJ1-5, with no clear D. Input material: naive CD8+ T cells sorted from blood. The CDR3 loop reads CASSLSGSNQPQHF. CDR3 in DNA: TGTGCCAGCAGTTTATCTGGTAGCAATCAGCCCCAGCATTTT.